This T cell receptor beta chain is drawn from a study of response to subunit inactivated influenza vaccine. From the RT-PCR reads, TCRdb called clonotypes with MiXCR, one entry per CDR3 protein. The sample has over 750,000 distinct CDR3 sequences; around 20% are singletons. The CDR3 is made up of 15 amino acids. The germline gives CDR1 SNHLY, CDR2 FYNNEI. J was trimmed by 8 bases and V by 6 bases; bases with no gene match: 11. Of note for this clonotype: The target antigen is unknown.

Study-level results: Each seasonal influenza vaccination, the authors suggested, recruits few new T cells.

The chain joins TRBV2 to TRBJ2-1; 9 nucleotides agree with TRBD2. Specimen: PBMCs from blood, collected around 5 days after vaccination. The receptor was isolated from a man aged 50-60 years who received an inactivated influenza vaccine. CDR3 nucleotides: TGTGCCAGCAGAATCACGGCGGGAGGGCCCTATGAGCAGTTCTTC. It encodes CASRITAGGPYEQFF. Using reference TRBV2 and TRBJ2-1 for the parts outside the CDR3, the full variable domain is EPEVTQTPSHQVTQMGQEVILRCVPISNHLYFYWYRQILGQKVEFLVSFYNNEISEKSEIFDDQFSVERPDGSNFTLKIRSTKLEDSAMYFCASRITAGGPYEQFFGPGTRLTVL.